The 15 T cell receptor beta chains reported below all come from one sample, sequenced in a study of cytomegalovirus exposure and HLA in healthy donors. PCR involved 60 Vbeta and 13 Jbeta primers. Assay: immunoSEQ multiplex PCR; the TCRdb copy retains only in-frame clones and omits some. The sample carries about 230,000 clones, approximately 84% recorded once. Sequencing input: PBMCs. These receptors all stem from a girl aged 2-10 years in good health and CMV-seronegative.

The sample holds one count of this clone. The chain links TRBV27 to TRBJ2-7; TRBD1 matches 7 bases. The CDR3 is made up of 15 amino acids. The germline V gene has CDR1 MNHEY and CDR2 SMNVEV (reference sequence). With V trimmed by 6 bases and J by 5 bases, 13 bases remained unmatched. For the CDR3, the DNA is TGTGCCAGCAGCCAACTTAACCGGGACAGAAACGAGCAGTACTTC. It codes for CASSQLNRDRNEQYF.

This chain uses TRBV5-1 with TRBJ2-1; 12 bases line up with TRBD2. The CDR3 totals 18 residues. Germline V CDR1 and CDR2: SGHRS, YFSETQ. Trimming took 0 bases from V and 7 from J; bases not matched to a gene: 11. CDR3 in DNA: TGCGCCAGCAGCTTGGGGACTAGCGGGAAGGTGAGCTGGAATGAGCAGTTCTTC. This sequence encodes CASSLGTSGKVSWNEQFF.

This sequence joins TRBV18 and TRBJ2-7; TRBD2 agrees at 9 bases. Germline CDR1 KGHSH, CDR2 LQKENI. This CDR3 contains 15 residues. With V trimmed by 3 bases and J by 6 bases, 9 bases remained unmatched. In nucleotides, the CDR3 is TGTGCCAGCTCACCCCCACTTAGCGGGAGAGGCGAGCAGTACTTC. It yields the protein CASSPPLSGRGEQYF.

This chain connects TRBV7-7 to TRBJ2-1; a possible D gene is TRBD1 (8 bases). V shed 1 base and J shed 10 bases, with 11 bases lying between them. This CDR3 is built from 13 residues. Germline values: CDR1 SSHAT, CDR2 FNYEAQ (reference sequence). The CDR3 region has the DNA TGTGCCAGCAGCTTAGACAGGGGGGGAGAGCAGTTCTTC. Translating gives CASSLDRGGEQFF.

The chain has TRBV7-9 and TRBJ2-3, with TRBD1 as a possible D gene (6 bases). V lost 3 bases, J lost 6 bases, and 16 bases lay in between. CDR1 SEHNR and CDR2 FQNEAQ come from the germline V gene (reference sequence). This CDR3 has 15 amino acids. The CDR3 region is CASSFTGLSRDTQYF. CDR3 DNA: TGTGCCAGCAGCTTCACAGGGCTTTCCCGGGATACGCAGTATTTT. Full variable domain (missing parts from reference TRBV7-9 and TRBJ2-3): DTGVSQNPRHKITKRGQNVTFRCDPISEHNRLYWYRQTLGQGPEFLTYFQNEAQLEKSRLLSDRFSAERPKGSFSTLEIQRTEQGDSAMYLCASSFTGLSRDTQYFGPGTRLTVL.

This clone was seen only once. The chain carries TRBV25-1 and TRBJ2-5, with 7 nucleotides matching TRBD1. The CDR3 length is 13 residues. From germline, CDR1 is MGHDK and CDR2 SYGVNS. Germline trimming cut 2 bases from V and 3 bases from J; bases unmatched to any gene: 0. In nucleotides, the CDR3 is TGTGCCAGCAGTGAAACAGGGGAAGAGACCCAGTACTTC. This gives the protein CASSETGEETQYF.

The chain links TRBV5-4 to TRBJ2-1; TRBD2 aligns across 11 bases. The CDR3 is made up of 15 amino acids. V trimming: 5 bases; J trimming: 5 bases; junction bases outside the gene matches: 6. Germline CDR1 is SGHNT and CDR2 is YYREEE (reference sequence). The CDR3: CASSHSGRGDNEQFF. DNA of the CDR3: TGTGCCAGCAGTCATAGCGGGAGGGGGGACAATGAGCAGTTCTTC.

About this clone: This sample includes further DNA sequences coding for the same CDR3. Here the CDR3 reads CASSPGGSNQPQHF. The CDR3, as DNA: TGTGCCAGCTCACCCGGGGGGTCAAATCAGCCCCAGCATTTT. The V and J genes are TRBV18 and TRBJ1-5; possible D gene TRBD1, 5 bases. V was cut by 3 bases and J by 4 bases, with 10 bases left in between. The CDR3 runs to 14 residues. Germline V gene lookup returns CDR1 KGHSH and CDR2 LQKENI.

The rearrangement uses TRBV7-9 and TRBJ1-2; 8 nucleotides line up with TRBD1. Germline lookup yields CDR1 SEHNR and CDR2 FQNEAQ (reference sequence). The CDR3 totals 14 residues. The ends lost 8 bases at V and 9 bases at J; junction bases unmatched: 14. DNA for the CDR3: TGTGCCAGCCGTAGGGATCAGGGGGCGTTGCGCTACACCTTC. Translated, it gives CASRRDQGALRYTF.

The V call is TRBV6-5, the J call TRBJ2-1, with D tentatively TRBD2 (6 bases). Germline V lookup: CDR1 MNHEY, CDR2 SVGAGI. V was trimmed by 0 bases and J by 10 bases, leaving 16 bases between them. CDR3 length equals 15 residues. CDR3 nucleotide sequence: TGTGCCAGCAGTTACTCGAATAAGGGGAGGTTGGAGCAGTTCTTC. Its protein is CASSYSNKGRLEQFF.

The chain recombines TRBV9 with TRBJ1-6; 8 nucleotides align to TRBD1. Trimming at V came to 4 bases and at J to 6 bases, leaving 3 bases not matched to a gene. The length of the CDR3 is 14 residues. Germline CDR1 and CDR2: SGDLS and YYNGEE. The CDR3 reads CASSFGTGNSPLHF. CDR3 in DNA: TGTGCCAGCAGCTTCGGGACAGGTAATTCACCCCTCCACTTT.

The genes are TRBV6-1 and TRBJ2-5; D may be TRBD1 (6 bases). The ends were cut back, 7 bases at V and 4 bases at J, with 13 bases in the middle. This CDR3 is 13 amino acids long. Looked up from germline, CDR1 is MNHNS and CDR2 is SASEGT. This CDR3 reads CASTGLGGETQYF. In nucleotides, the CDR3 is TGTGCCAGCACGGGTTTAGGGGGAGAGACCCAGTACTTC.

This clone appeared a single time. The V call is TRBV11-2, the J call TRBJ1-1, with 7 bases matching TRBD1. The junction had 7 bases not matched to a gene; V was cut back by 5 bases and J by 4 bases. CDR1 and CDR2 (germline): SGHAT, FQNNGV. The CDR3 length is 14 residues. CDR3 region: CASSPQQGFTEAFF. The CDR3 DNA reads TGTGCCAGCAGCCCCCAACAGGGGTTCACTGAAGCTTTCTTT.

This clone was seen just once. CDR3 in amino acids: CASSYEFFNQPQHF. The CDR3 DNA is TGTGCCAGCAGTTACGAGTTTTTTAATCAGCCCCAGCATTTT. The chain couples TRBV6-7 to TRBJ1-5; D not resolved. TRBV6-7 is an open reading frame whose function is uncertain. V gave up 2 bases and J gave up 4 bases, with 9 bases separating them. CDR3 size: 14 residues.

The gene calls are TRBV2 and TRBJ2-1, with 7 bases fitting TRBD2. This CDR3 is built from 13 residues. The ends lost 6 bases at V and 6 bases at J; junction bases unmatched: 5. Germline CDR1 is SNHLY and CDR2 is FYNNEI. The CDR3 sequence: CASRPWGGNEQFF. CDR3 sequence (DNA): TGTGCCAGCAGACCCTGGGGGGGCAATGAGCAGTTCTTC. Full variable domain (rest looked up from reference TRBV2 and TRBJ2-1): EPEVTQTPSHQVTQMGQEVILRCVPISNHLYFYWYRQILGQKVEFLVSFYNNEISEKSEIFDDQFSVERPDGSNFTLKIRSTKLEDSAMYFCASRPWGGNEQFFGPGTRLTVL.